The clone carrying this T cell receptor (beta chain) is classed as medium-sized. What it binds is unknown. These data are taken from a study of response to subunit inactivated influenza vaccine. Study observations and caveats: Each seasonal flu vaccination may recruit only limited new T cells, authors suggested.

TCRdb fed the RT-PCR reads into MiXCR, producing one record per CDR3 protein. The sample lists 610,000 or so distinct CDR3 sequences, about 15% seen once, with 11% in the top ten. The origin of this receptor is a man aged 50 to 59 who received an inactivated influenza vaccine. Here the sequenced sample was PBMCs from blood, taken about 12 days after vaccination.

In DNA, the CDR3 is TGCAGCGTTCCTTTCCGCGGCACCGGGGAGCTGTTTTTT. This codes for CSVPFRGTGELFF. The chain carries TRBV29-1 and TRBJ2-2; D is unresolved. V lost 5 bases to trimming and J lost 4 bases, with 11 bases between them. This CDR3 has 13 amino acids. Germline assignment: CDR1 SQVTM and CDR2 ANQGSEA.